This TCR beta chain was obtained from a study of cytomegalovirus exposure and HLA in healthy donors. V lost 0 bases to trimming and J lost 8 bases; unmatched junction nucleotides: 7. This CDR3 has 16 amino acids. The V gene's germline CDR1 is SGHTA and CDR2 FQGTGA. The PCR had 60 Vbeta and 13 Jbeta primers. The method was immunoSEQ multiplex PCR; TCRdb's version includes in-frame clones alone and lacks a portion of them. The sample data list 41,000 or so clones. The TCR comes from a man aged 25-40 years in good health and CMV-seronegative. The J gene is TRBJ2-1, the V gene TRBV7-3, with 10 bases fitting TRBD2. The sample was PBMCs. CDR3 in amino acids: CASSLTPSGGVHEQFF. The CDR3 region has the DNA TGTGCCAGCAGCTTAACCCCTAGCGGGGGTGTGCATGAGCAGTTCTTC.